This T cell receptor (beta chain) was identified in a study of T cells in Graves' hyperthyroidism and ophthalmopathy. Extraction of PBMCs used more than 8.5 ml of fresh peripheral blood. General study findings and limits: Ophthalmopathy, which appeared later, was predicted by the model a median roughly 6.6 months before onset.

This clonotype was recorded at least ten times. The antigen remains unidentified. The source material, RNA transcripts, was used to amplify TCR beta CDR3 regions. Using the HTBI primer set, a first-round RT-PCR was run on the TCR CDR3. TCRdb processed the multiplex PCR reads anew with MiXCR; each CDR3 protein has one entry. This table holds some 550,000 distinct CDR3 sequences, approximately 15% found once. The sequenced sample was blood. This receptor was taken from a woman aged 40-49 years with Graves' ophthalmopathy.

CDR3 in amino acids: CASSARVGGNQPQHF. The CDR3 nucleotides are TGTGCCAGCAGTGCCAGGGTGGGTGGCAATCAGCCCCAGCATTTT. The gene calls are TRBV28 and TRBJ1-5; tentatively, D is TRBD1 (5 bases). This CDR3 comprises 15 residues. The V gene's germline CDR1 is MDHEN and CDR2 SYDVKM. V was pared by 5 bases and J by 2 bases, with 13 bases between.